This entry lists 30 T cell receptor beta chains sequenced from one sample in a study of blood T cell repertoires in COVID-19 (dated by TCRdb to the early 2020s). Libraries were prepared through the immunoSEQ multiplex PCR assay. This is the immuneACCESS table as TCRdb keeps it, with only in-frame sequences that have V and J called. A part of the clones is gone; compared with another copy, unresolved V genes explain less than half, and the rest is unexplained. The sample data list about 82,000 clones, and 85% of these were observed just once. The ten largest clones represent about 20% of the sample. Sample: peripheral blood. The receptor source for this set is an elderly man with active or convalescent COVID-19.

The DNA of the CDR3 is TGTGCCAGCAGCTTCAGGGCCTATCGGGCCTCGGGGACCCAGTACTTC. Protein: CASSFRAYRASGTQYF. The rearrangement links TRBV5-6 to TRBJ2-5, with D possibly TRBD1 on 5 matching bases. Deletions cut 2 bases from V and 7 bases from J, with 21 bases between. The CDR3 loop spans 16 amino acids. Germline-derived CDR1 and CDR2 are SGHDT and YYEEEE.

This clone was observed once. This chain joins TRBV7-8 and TRBJ2-1; a possible D gene is TRBD2 (5 bases). Germline CDR1 SGHVS, CDR2 FQNEAQ. The CDR3 extends over 14 amino acids. V was pared by 1 base and J by 9 bases, with 13 bases between. The CDR3 sequence is CASSLGEIVGEQFF. In nucleotides, the CDR3 is TGTGCCAGCAGCTTAGGGGAGATTGTAGGTGAGCAGTTCTTC.

The genes are TRBV5-1 and TRBJ2-5, with D possibly being TRBD2 (8 bases). The V gene lost 10 bases and the J gene lost 2 bases, with 24 bases spanning the gap. The CDR3 consists of 16 residues. Germline V gene data show CDR1 as SGHRS and CDR2 as YFSETQ. This chain's CDR3 is CASGTAGAQNQETQYF. CDR3 DNA sequence: TGCGCCTCGGGGACAGCGGGGGCGCAAAATCAAGAGACCCAGTACTTC.

DNA for the CDR3: TGTGCCAGCTCACCCAGAGGGGGAGGGGGAGATCAGCCCCAGCATTTT. Its protein is CASSPRGGGGDQPQHF. V and J are TRBV18 and TRBJ1-5, with D possibly matching TRBD1 (6 bases). Per the germline V gene, CDR1 is KGHSH and CDR2 is LQKENI. Trimming removed 3 bases from V and 5 bases from J, with 17 bases in between. The CDR3 consists of 16 residues.

The chain combines TRBV11-3 with TRBJ1-1; 11 bases fit TRBD1. Losses at the gene ends were 5 bases for V and 5 bases for J; bases not matched to a gene: 4. The V gene's germline CDR1 is SGHNT and CDR2 YENEEA. The CDR3 contains 14 residues. CDR3 DNA: TGTGCCAGCAGCCCAGGACAGGGGGCGACTGAAGCTTTCTTT. It translates to CASSPGQGATEAFF.

There are a few counts of this clone. The chain uses TRBV6-1 and TRBJ1-4; D is perhaps TRBD1 (5 bases). Per the germline V gene, CDR1 is MNHNS and CDR2 is SASEGT. V gave up 3 bases and J gave up 4 bases, with 15 bases separating them. This CDR3 is built from 16 residues. Here the CDR3 DNA reads TGTGCCAGCAGTGACTATTCCAGGGTAAATAATGAAAAACTGTTTTTT. Translation: CASSDYSRVNNEKLFF.

Only a few counts were recorded for this clone. This sequence joins TRBV7-9 and TRBJ2-2, with a weak D call TRBD1 (5 bases). Germline CDR1 and CDR2: SEHNR and FQNEAQ (reference sequence). Trimming took off 4 bases at V and 2 bases at J, with 14 bases between the two ends. The CDR3 covers 16 residues. The CDR3 region is CASSSWAGLNTGELFF. CDR3 nucleotide sequence: TGTGCCAGCAGCTCCTGGGCAGGGTTAAACACCGGGGAGCTGTTTTTT.

DNA of the CDR3: TGTGCCAGCAGCAGAGATACAGGGACCCTCCAAGAGACCCAGTACTTC. Encoded protein: CASSRDTGTLQETQYF. The chain combines TRBV5-6 with TRBJ2-5, with D perhaps matching TRBD1 (6 bases). The CDR3 totals 16 residues. Trimming cost V 4 bases and J 1 base, with 17 bases left between them. Germline values: CDR1 SGHDT, CDR2 YYEEEE.

The rearrangement joins TRBV7-9 to TRBJ1-4, with D uncertain. V shed 5 bases and J shed 8 bases, with 21 bases lying between them. The CDR3 has 16 residues. Germline lookup yields CDR1 SEHNR and CDR2 FQNEAQ (reference sequence). The CDR3 loop is CASSLGADYVREKLFF. In nucleotides, the CDR3 is TGTGCCAGCAGCCTCGGAGCGGACTATGTACGAGAAAAACTGTTTTTT.

The CDR3 reads CASSEVSRRERAFF. In nucleotides, the CDR3 is TGTGCCAGCAGTGAAGTGTCTAGGAGGGAACGAGCTTTCTTT. This chain joins TRBV6-1 and TRBJ1-1, with D unresolved. The CDR3 consists of 14 residues. V lost 1 base and J lost 10, with 16 bases in between. CDR1 is MNHNS and CDR2 is SASEGT in the germline V gene.

The chain is built from TRBV12-3 or TRBV12-4 and TRBJ1-2; no clear D gene. This CDR3 is built from 13 residues. V dropped 6 bases and J dropped 2 bases, with 10 bases sitting between them. DNA of the CDR3: TGTGCCAGCAGCCCTAACCCAAACTATGGCTACACCTTC. Its translation: CASSPNPNYGYTF.

V and J are TRBV9 and TRBJ2-2; 9 positions match TRBD2. Germline V gene sequence: CDR1 SGDLS, CDR2 YYNGEE. The CDR3 sequence is 14 residues long. V shed 4 bases, J shed 5 bases, and the junction held 3 bases outside the gene matches. The CDR3 protein is CASSLAGVTGELFF. The CDR3 nucleotides read TGTGCCAGCAGCTTAGCGGGAGTGACCGGGGAGCTGTTTTTT.

V is TRBV21-1 and J is TRBJ2-7; the tabulated D call, TRBD1, remains unverified against the DNA. TRBV21-1 is described as a pseudogene. This CDR3 is built from 16 residues. CDR3 protein: CASSHLQGFFSHEQYV. CDR3 DNA sequence: TGTGCCAGCAGCCATCTACAGGGTTTTTTCTCCCACGAGCAGTACGTC.

The chain combines TRBV3-1 (or the pseudogene TRBV3-2) with TRBJ2-2; D perhaps matches TRBD2 (6 bases). CDR1 and CDR2 from the germline V gene are LGHDT and YNNKEL (reference sequence). The CDR3 is made up of 15 amino acids. Trimming took 1 base from V and 6 from J, leaving 12 bases between them. Here the CDR3 DNA reads TGTGCCAGCAGCCAAGTAGGCGGGGTGGCCGGGGAGCTGTTTTTT. Translating gives CASSQVGGVAGELFF.

This clone has a single count. V usage is TRBV19 and J usage is TRBJ2-2, with 7 nucleotides matching TRBD1. CDR1 and CDR2 (germline): LNHDA, SQIVND (reference sequence). V lost 2 bases, J lost 5 bases, and 5 bases stayed unmatched. The CDR3 has 15 residues. CDR3 amino acids: CASSIRDSGTGELFF. CDR3 DNA sequence: TGTGCCAGTAGTATACGGGACAGTGGTACCGGGGAGCTGTTTTTT.

The rearrangement joins TRBV6-1 to TRBJ2-1; 7 bases map to TRBD1. Germline CDR1 MNHNS, CDR2 SASEGT. The junction had 18 bases not matched to a gene; V was cut back by 4 bases and J by 0 bases. The CDR3 has 20 residues. The CDR3 nucleotides are TGTGCCAGCAGTGGGCAGACAGGGAGCCTTTTTACCACCTCCTACAATGAGCAGTTCTTC. It encodes CASSGQTGSLFTTSYNEQFF.

This sequence joins TRBV19 and TRBJ2-3, with 7 nucleotides matching TRBD1. CDR3 length: 15 residues. Trimming at V came to 2 bases and at J to 0 bases, leaving 2 bases not matched to a gene. CDR1 is LNHDA and CDR2 is SQIVND in the germline V gene (reference sequence). CDR3 amino acids: CASSIQTGSTDTQYF. The CDR3 coding sequence is TGTGCCAGTAGTATACAGACAGGGAGCACAGATACGCAGTATTTT.

The J gene is TRBJ1-5, the V gene TRBV5-1; D gene ambiguous. The V gene's germline CDR1 is SGHRS and CDR2 YFSETQ. V dropped 4 bases and J dropped 1 base, with 9 bases sitting between them. The CDR3 is 14 residues long. CDR3 sequence: CASSLDWSNQPQHF. CDR3 DNA: TGCGCCAGCAGCCTGGACTGGAGCAATCAGCCCCAGCATTTT.

The gene calls are TRBV7-4 and TRBJ1-1; possibly TRBD1 for D (6 bases). The CDR3 consists of 14 residues. CDR1 is SGHVT and CDR2 is SQSDAQ in the germline V gene. V was cut by 5 bases and J by 1 base, with 11 bases left in between. CDR3 loop: CASSHRTANTEAFF. CDR3 in DNA: TGTGCCAGCAGCCATCGGACAGCGAACACTGAAGCTTTCTTT.

This clone was seen a few times. The genes are TRBV18 and TRBJ2-5, with TRBD1 identical over 8 bases. The length of the CDR3 is 14 residues. Unmatched junction bases numbered 10, after V lost 8 bases and J lost 5 bases. CDR1 and CDR2 from the germline V gene are KGHSH and LQKENI. DNA of the CDR3: TGTGCCAGCACCAGGGCAGGGGGCATCGAGACCCAGTACTTC. Translating it yields CASTRAGGIETQYF.

The chain is built from TRBV19 and TRBJ1-4; 8 bases are shared with TRBD1. V shed 9 bases, J shed 5 bases, and the junction held 11 bases outside the gene matches. Germline CDR1 reads LNHDA; CDR2 reads SQIVND (reference sequence). The CDR3 consists of 15 residues. CDR3 protein: CASQDPGTGNEKLFF. The CDR3 DNA reads TGTGCCAGCCAGGACCCCGGGACAGGAAATGAAAAACTGTTTTTT.

This chain links TRBV28 with TRBJ1-5; TRBD1 aligns across 8 bases. In germline, CDR1 is MDHEN, CDR2 SYDVKM. Germline trimming cut 2 bases from V and 1 base from J; bases unmatched to any gene: 1. CDR3 length: 15 amino acids. CDR3 protein: CASSLGTGSNQPQHF. The CDR3 bases are TGTGCCAGCAGTTTAGGGACAGGAAGCAATCAGCCCCAGCATTTT.

This chain links TRBV6-6 with TRBJ1-2, with 8 bases matching TRBD1. This CDR3 spans 15 amino acids. Germline V gives CDR1 MNHNY, CDR2 SVGAGI (reference sequence). After removal of 6 bases from V and 4 bases from J, the junction contained 10 bases not matched to a gene. The CDR3 bases are TGTGCCAGCAGACCCCAAGACAGGGGTGGCTATGGCTACACCTTC. Translating it yields CASRPQDRGGYGYTF.

The V call is TRBV3-1 (or the pseudogene TRBV3-2), the J call TRBJ1-4; 10 positions agree with TRBD1. The germline V gene encodes CDR1 LGHDT and CDR2 YNNKEL (reference sequence). J gave up 7 bases and V 4 bases, and 9 bases lay outside the gene matches. The CDR3 extends over 16 amino acids. The CDR3 nucleotides are TGTGCCAGCAGCCCAGGGACAGGGGCCGTGGGTGAAAAACTGTTTTTT. As protein: CASSPGTGAVGEKLFF.

The V call is TRBV5-1, the J call TRBJ2-1, with 7 bases matching TRBD2. Germline assignment: CDR1 SGHRS and CDR2 YFSETQ. J was trimmed by 4 bases and V by 7 bases; bases with no gene match: 11. There are 15 residues in the CDR3. The CDR3 coding sequence is TGCGCCAGCTCCGGAGGGCTAGCGGTTTACAATGAGCAGTTCTTC. Translating it yields CASSGGLAVYNEQFF.

The rearrangement uses TRBV24-1 and TRBJ1-2, with 9 positions matching TRBD1. Germline values: CDR1 KGHDR, CDR2 SFDVKD. The CDR3 has 13 residues. V gave up 10 bases and J gave up 4 bases; unmatched junction bases: 6. The CDR3: CATGQGSGYGYTF. As DNA, the CDR3 is TGTGCCACAGGACAGGGGTCGGGCTATGGCTACACCTTC.

The chain employs TRBV28 and TRBJ2-3; TRBD2 aligns across 11 bases. From germline, CDR1 is MDHEN and CDR2 SYDVKM. V shed 8 bases and J 5 bases; nucleotides not matched to a gene: 15. CDR3 length: 17 residues. Here the CDR3 DNA reads TGTGCCAGCGGCCTAGCGGGGGGCCACCTTCTGAGAGATACGCAGTATTTT. This codes for CASGLAGGHLLRDTQYF.

The rearrangement joins TRBV10-2 to TRBJ1-1; tentative D call: TRBD1 (5 bases). Between the trimmed V and J ends, which lost 6 bases and 1 base, there was a span of 9 bases. The CDR3 runs 13 residues. Per the germline V gene, CDR1 is WSHSY and CDR2 is SAAADI. CDR3 bases: TGCGCCAGCAGGGACAACAGGAACACTGAAGCTTTCTTT. Protein: CASRDNRNTEAFF.

The V and J genes are TRBV9 and TRBJ2-5; no clear D gene. CDR3 length: 15 residues. CDR1 is SGDLS, CDR2 YYNGEE, per germline. V dropped 0 bases and J dropped 2 bases, with 11 bases sitting between them. DNA of the CDR3: TGTGCCAGCAGCGTAGCAACGGGTTCGCAAGAGACCCAGTACTTC. This gives the protein CASSVATGSQETQYF.

The chain employs TRBV18 and TRBJ2-3; D might be TRBD1 (5 bases). Deletions cut 3 bases from V and 1 base from J, with 11 bases between. The germline V gene encodes CDR1 KGHSH and CDR2 LQKENI. The length of the CDR3 is 15 residues. The CDR3 bases are TGTGCCAGCTCACCTCCTAGGGGCGGCACAGATACGCAGTATTTT. Amino acids: CASSPPRGGTDTQYF.